Listed here are 4 T cell receptor beta chains from one sample, sequenced in a study of cytomegalovirus exposure and HLA in healthy donors. The PCR employed 60 Vbeta primers together with 13 Jbeta primers. Here immunoSEQ multiplex PCR was the method, and the copy in TCRdb shows in-frame clones only, minus some. The sample contains 100,000 or so clones, around 74% of which appear only once. Sequenced material: PBMCs. All receptors derive from a woman aged 40-49 years in good health and CMV-seropositive.

The chain couples TRBV6-4 to TRBJ2-1; D is possibly TRBD2 (5 bases). The CDR3 has 15 amino acids. Trimming cost V 6 bases and J 4 bases, with 16 bases left between them. Germline lookup yields CDR1 MRHNA and CDR2 SNTAGT. CDR3 bases: TGTGCCAGCAGCCCCTCTAATGGAGGTTACAATGAGCAGTTCTTC. Translated, it gives CASSPSNGGYNEQFF.

V and J are TRBV2 and TRBJ2-5; the D gene is possibly TRBD2 (5 bases). Germline V gene sequence: CDR1 SNHLY, CDR2 FYNNEI. The ends were cut back, 7 bases at V and 2 bases at J, with 8 bases in the middle. The CDR3 runs 12 residues. Here the CDR3 DNA reads TGTGCCAGCACCGGGGAACAAGAGACCCAGTACTTC. Encoded protein: CASTGEQETQYF. The whole variable domain, remainder taken from reference TRBV2 and TRBJ2-5, is EPEVTQTPSHQVTQMGQEVILRCVPISNHLYFYWYRQILGQKVEFLVSFYNNEISEKSEIFDDQFSVERPDGSNFTLKIRSTKLEDSAMYFCASTGEQETQYFGPGTRLLVL.

This clone was observed a few times. The chain joins TRBV6-1 to TRBJ2-2; no reliable D call. Germline loops: CDR1 MNHNS, CDR2 SASEGT. The CDR3 covers 14 residues. Trimming stripped 6 bases from V and 1 base from J, with 9 bases between. The CDR3 region has the DNA TGTGCCAGCAGCCCAGTCGTGAACACCGGGGAGCTGTTTTTT. Its protein product is CASSPVVNTGELFF.

The chain is built from TRBV5-1 and TRBJ2-5, with D tentatively TRBD1 (5 bases). Trimming removed 0 bases at V and 4 bases at J, with 7 bases between. CDR1 is SGHRS and CDR2 is YFSETQ in the germline V gene. The CDR3 spans 13 residues. CDR3 bases: TGCGCCAGCAGCTTGGGACAGCTAGAGACCCAGTACTTC. The encoded protein is CASSLGQLETQYF.